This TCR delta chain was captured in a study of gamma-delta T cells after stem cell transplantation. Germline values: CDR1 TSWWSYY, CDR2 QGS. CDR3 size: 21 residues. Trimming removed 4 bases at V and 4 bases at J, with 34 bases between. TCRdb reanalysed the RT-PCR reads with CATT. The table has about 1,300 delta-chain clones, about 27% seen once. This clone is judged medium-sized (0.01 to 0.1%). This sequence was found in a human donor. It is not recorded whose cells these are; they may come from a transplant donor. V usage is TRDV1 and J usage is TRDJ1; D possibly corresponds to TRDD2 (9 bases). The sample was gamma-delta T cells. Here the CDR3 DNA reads TGTGCTCTTGGGGGTTCCTTCCTACGATCCCGTACTGGGGGGTGGATCGATAAACTCATCTTT. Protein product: CALGGSFLRSRTGGWIDKLIF.